This record covers a single T cell receptor (beta chain). Its matching antigen is unknown. The assay was immunoSEQ multiplex PCR, and TCRdb's table has in-frame clones only and misses some. The sample consists of around 140,000 clones, 90% of them appearing once. This entry belongs to a study of T cell responses to AZD1222 COVID-19 vaccine. Study conclusions and caveats: Sampling that yielded the repertoires occurred only after the peak T cell response. Recipients of two AZD1222 doses showed rising Spike-specific TCR breadth and depth.

The receptor was derived from an adult in good health. The starting material was peripheral blood, obtained on day 0 of AZD1222 vaccination.

CDR3 sequence (DNA): TGCGCCAGCAGCTTGAAAGAGACCCAGTACTTC. This encodes CASSLKETQYF. The J gene is TRBJ2-5, the V gene TRBV5-1; D is unclear. CDR1 SGHRS and CDR2 YFSETQ come from the germline V gene. Trimming left V 1 base short and J 3 bases short, with 1 base between. This CDR3 has 11 residues.